This T cell receptor (beta chain) was retrieved from a study of blood T cells in healthy people across ages. Study context: Per two T cells, template switching captured roughly one barcoded beta molecule.

The authors ran a second PCR of about 6 to 11 cycles using a sample-barcoded 5' primer and a J-beta primer mix. In TCRdb, the 5' RACE reads were re-called with MiXCR into one record per CDR3 protein. This sample has about 320,000 distinct CDR3 sequences, with roughly a quarter found just once. V was trimmed by 7 bases and J by 3 bases, leaving 12 bases between them. The CDR3 runs 14 residues. In germline, CDR1 is MDHEN, CDR2 SYDVKM. This clonotype has a handful of counts. This receptor was identified in a woman between 65 and 79 years old in good health. The chain combines TRBV28 with TRBJ2-2; D is unclear. Sequencing was carried out using blood. The CDR3 reads CASKSASYTGELFF. The CDR3 DNA sequence: TGTGCCAGCAAGTCGGCGTCCTACACCGGGGAGCTGTTTTTT. Looking up the rest from reference TRBV28 and TRBJ2-2 gives the full variable domain: DVKVTQSSRYLVKRTGEKVFLECVQDMDHENMFWYRQDPGLGLRLIYFSYDVKMKEKGDIPEGYSVSREKKERFSLILESASTNQTSMYLCASKSASYTGELFFGEGSRLTVL.